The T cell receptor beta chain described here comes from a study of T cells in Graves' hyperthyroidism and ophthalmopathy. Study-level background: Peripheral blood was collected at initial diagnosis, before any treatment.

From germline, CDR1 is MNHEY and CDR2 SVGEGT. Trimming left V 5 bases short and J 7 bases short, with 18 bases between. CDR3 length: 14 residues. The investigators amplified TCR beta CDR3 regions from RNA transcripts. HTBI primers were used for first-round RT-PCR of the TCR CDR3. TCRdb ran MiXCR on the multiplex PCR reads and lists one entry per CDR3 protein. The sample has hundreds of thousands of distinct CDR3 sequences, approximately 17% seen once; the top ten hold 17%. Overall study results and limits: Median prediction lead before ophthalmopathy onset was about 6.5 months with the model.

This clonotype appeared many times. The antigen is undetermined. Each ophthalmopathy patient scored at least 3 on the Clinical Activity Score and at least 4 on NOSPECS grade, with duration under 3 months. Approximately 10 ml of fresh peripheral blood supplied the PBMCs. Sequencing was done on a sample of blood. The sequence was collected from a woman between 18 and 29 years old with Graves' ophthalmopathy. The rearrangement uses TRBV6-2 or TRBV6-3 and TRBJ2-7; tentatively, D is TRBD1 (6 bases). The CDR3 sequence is CASSRHREVGEQYF. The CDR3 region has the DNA TGTGCCAGCAGTCGACACAGGGAAGTTGGGGAGCAGTACTTC.